The sequence of this T cell receptor beta chain was determined in a study of T-cell reconstitution after alpha-beta-depleted transplantation in children (dated by TCRdb to the mid-2010s). For context, the study as a whole: Using TCR repertoire profiling, the study followed T-cell immune reconstitution in a quantitative way in children after TCRalphabeta/CD19-depleted allogeneic hematopoietic cell transplantation. Summary of the overall study and its limitations: In some patients, the high TCRbeta diversity seen at day 60 was put down to recipient T cells and intrathymic progenitors that had survived conditioning. About two months after transplant, the apparently early recovery of alphabetaT-cell counts reportedly depended on just several hundred clones that had expanded rapidly and came from non-depleted graft cells. Over the following months the frequencies of hyperexpanded clones went down, and after one year T-cell counts and TCRbeta diversity were mostly credited to newly produced T cells.

The sample's treatment or condition label is to be understood as: allogeneic hematopoietic cell transplantation with graft depleted of TCRalphabeta T cells and CD19 B cells. The transplant recipients were children given TCRalphabeta/CD19-depleted allogeneic hematopoietic cell grafts. CDR1 and CDR2 are drawn from the germline V gene (reference sequence): DFQATT, SNEGSKA. Trimming leaves V shorter by 3 bases and J shorter by 3 bases, with the junction holding 4 bases beyond the gene matches. From the cysteine through the phenylalanine, the CDR3 covers 14 amino acids. Just CDR3 DNA is preserved here, 42 bases in frame from base 1. The library was prepared using PCR. The instrument given in TCRdb is Illumina HiSeq 2500. To normalize quantification of the TCRbeta repertoire, the TCR libraries were built with molecular barcoding that relied on unique molecular identifiers. In-frame beta chains were kept once TCRdb had trimmed the public reads at Q25 with fastp and called clones with MiXCR. Duplicate CDR3 protein sequences are folded into a single record with the most common DNA and genes. Present in this sample are about 460,000 distinct CDR3 sequences, over 10% of which were seen just once. The top ten clones comprise 14% of the sample.

This clonotype was found many times. Which antigen it targets is not known. No qualities accompany the bases; no much larger clone lies one base away. In this chain, TRBV20-1 is recombined with TRBJ2-5, with TRBD2 identical over 10 junction bases. The source of this sequence is a female patient aged 2 to 10 who had a stem cell transplant for aplastic anemia, so the T cells may come from the graft donor. The sequencing here drew on PBMCs, mostly from graft donor cells, taken 180 days after TCRalphabeta/CD19-depleted stem cell transplant. CDR3 protein: CSARASGRKETQYF. Read as DNA, the sequence is TGCAGTGCTAGGGCTAGCGGGAGAAAAGAGACCCAGTACTTC.